The TCR beta chain under discussion was sequenced for a study of post-analysis software for immune sequencing data. Study-level information: Disease trajectories encompassed relapsing-remitting, secondary progressive and progressive-relapsing multiple sclerosis.

CDR1 is SGHTA and CDR2 is FQGNSA in the germline V gene. The V gene lost 8 bases and the J gene lost 0 bases, with 16 bases spanning the gap. The CDR3 runs 15 residues. Points on this clonotype: Antigen specificity is unknown.

Unique-molecular-identifier-tagged TCR beta cDNA libraries were used. Each batch of roughly 1 to 11 million T cells produced roughly 0.5 million cDNA molecules. MiXCR, applied by TCRdb to the PCR reads, yields one record per CDR3 protein. Here the sample spans roughly 600,000 distinct CDR3 sequences, roughly 40% being singletons. Overall study findings and caveats: Several TRBV segments were more frequent in patients than controls; TRBV5-6, TRBV5-1 and TRBV20-1 belonged to this group. Those with multiple sclerosis, the patient group, showed significantly lower normalized Chao1 diversity than controls. Batch-matched samples strongly co-clustered by F measure.

Sequenced sample: blood. The chain is built from TRBV7-2 and TRBJ1-2; possible D gene TRBD1, 6 bases. This sequence was found in a girl aged 5-17 years with multiple sclerosis. The CDR3 spells CASGQGSLSNYGYTF. Written as DNA, the CDR3 is TGTGCCAGCGGGCAGGGGAGTCTATCTAACTATGGCTACACCTTC.